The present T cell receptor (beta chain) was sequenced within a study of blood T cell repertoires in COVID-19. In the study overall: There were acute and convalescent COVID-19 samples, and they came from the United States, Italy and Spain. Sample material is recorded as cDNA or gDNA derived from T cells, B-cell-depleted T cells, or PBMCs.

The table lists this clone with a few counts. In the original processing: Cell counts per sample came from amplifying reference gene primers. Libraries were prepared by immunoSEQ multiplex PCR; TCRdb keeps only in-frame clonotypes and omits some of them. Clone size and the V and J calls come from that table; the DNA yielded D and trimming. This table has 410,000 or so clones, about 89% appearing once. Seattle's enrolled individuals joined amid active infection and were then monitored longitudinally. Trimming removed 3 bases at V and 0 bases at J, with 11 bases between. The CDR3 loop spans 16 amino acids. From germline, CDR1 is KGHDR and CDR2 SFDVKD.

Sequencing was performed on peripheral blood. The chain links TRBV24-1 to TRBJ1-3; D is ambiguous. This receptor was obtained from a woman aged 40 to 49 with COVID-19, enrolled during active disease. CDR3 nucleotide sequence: TGTGCCACCAGTGATACTGACGGGAGCTCTGGAAACACCATATATTTT. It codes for CATSDTDGSSGNTIYF.